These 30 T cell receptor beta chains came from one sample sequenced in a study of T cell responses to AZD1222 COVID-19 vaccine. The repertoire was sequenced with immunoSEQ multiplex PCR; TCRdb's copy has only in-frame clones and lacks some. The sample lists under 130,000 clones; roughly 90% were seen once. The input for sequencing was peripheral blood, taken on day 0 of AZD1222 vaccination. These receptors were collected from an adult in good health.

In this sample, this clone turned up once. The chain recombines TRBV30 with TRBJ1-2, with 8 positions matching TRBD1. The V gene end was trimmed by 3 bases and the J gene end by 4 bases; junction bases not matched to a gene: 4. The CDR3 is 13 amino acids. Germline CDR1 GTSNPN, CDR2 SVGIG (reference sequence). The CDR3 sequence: CAWRGTGSYGYTF. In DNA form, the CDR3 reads TGTGCCTGGAGGGGGACAGGAAGCTATGGCTACACCTTC.

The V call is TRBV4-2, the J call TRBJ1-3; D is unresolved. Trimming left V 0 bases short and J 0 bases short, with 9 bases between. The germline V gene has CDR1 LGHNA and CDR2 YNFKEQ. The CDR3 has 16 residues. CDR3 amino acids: CASSQDRTNSGNTIYF. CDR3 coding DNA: TGTGCCAGCAGCCAAGATCGAACGAACTCTGGAAACACCATATATTTT.

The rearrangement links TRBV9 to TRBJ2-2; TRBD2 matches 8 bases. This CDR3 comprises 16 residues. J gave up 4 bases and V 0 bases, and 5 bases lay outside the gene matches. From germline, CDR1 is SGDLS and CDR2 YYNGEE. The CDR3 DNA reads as TGTGCCAGCAGCGTAGCCCCCGGGAGGGCCACCGGGGAGCTGTTTTTT. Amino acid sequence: CASSVAPGRATGELFF.

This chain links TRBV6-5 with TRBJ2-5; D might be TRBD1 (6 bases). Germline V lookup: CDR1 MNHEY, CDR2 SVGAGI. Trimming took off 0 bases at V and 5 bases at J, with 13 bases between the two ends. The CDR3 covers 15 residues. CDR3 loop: CASSYSAGAHETQYF. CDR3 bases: TGTGCCAGCAGTTACTCGGCAGGGGCTCACGAGACCCAGTACTTC.

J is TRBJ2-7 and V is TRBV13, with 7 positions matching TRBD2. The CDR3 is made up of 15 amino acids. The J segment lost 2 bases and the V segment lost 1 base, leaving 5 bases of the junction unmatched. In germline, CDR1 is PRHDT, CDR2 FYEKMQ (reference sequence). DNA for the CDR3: TGTGCCAGCAGCTTAGATTCGGGGGGTGCCTACGAGCAGTACTTC. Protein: CASSLDSGGAYEQYF.

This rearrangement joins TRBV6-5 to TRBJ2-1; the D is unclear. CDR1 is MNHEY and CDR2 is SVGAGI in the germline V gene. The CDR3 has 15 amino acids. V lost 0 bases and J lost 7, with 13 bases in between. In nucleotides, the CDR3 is TGTGCCAGCAGTTACTCGAGCGCGACGAGGAATGAGCAGTTCTTC. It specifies CASSYSSATRNEQFF.

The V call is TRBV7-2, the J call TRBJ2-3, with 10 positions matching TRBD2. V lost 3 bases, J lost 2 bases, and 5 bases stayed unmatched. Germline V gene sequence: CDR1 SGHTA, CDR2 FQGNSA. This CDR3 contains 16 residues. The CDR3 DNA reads TGTGCCAGCAGCTTTACTAGCGGGAACCCCACAGATACGCAGTATTTT. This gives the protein CASSFTSGNPTDTQYF.

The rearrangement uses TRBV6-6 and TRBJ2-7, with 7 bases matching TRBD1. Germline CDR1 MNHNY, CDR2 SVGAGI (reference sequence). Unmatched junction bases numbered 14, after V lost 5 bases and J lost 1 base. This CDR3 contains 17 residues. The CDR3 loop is CASSPDYRGPLSYEQYF. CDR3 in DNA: TGTGCCAGCAGTCCTGACTACAGGGGCCCACTTTCCTACGAGCAGTACTTC.

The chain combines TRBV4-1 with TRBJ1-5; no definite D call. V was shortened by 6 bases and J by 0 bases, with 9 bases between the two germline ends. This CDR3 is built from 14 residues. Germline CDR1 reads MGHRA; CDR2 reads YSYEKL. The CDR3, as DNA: TGCGCCAGCAGAGACCCTTATAGCAATCAGCCCCAGCATTTT. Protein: CASRDPYSNQPQHF.

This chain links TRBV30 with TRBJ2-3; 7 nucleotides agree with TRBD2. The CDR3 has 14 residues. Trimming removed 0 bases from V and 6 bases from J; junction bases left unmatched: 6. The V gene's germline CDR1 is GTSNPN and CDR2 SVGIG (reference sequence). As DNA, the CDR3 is TGTGCCTGGAGTGTTGGCGGGAGTTACGATACGCAGTATTTT. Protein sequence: CAWSVGGSYDTQYF.

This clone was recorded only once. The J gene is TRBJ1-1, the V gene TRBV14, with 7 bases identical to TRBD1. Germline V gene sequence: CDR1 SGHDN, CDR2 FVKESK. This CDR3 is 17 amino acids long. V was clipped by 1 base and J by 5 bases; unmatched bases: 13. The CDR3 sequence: CASSQVRGFPQGTEAFF. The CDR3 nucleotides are TGTGCCAGCAGCCAAGTCAGAGGGTTCCCACAGGGGACTGAAGCTTTCTTT. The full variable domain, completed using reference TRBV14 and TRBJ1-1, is EAGVTQFPSHSVIEKGQTVTLRCDPISGHDNLYWYRRVMGKEIKFLLHFVKESKQDESGMPNNRFLAERTGGTYSTLKVQPAELEDSGVYFCASSQVRGFPQGTEAFFGQGTRLTVV.

DNA for the CDR3: TGTGCCAGCAGCCCAGGGACTATGGCCTACAATGAGCAGTTCTTC. The encoded protein is CASSPGTMAYNEQFF. The gene calls are TRBV6-6 and TRBJ2-1; the match to TRBD2 covers 7 bases. Germline lookup yields CDR1 MNHNY and CDR2 SVGAGI (reference sequence). V dropped 6 bases and J dropped 2; count of bases not matched to a gene: 7. The CDR3 spans 15 residues.

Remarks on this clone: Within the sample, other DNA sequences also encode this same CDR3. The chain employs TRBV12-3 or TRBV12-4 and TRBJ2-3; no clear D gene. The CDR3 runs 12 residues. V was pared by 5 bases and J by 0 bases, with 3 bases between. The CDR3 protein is CASSLSTDTQYF. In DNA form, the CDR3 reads TGTGCCAGCAGTCTCAGCACAGATACGCAGTATTTT.

The CDR3 region is CASKKEGTGELFF. Here the CDR3 DNA reads TGTGCCAGCAAAAAGGAGGGCACCGGGGAGCTGTTTTTT. V is TRBV2 and J is TRBJ2-2; TRBD2 might be the D (6 bases). Germline lookup yields CDR1 SNHLY and CDR2 FYNNEI. The CDR3 runs 13 residues. Between the trimmed V and J ends, which lost 7 bases and 4 bases, there was a span of 10 bases.

CDR3 coding DNA: TGTGCCAGCAGCTTTGGAAACACCGGGGAGCTGTTTTTT. Amino acids: CASSFGNTGELFF. V is TRBV5-6 and J is TRBJ2-2; D remains unclear. Germline V gives CDR1 SGHDT, CDR2 YYEEEE. V was pared by 2 bases and J by 2 bases, with 4 bases between. The CDR3 is made up of 13 amino acids. Supplemented by reference TRBV5-6 and TRBJ2-2, the full variable domain reads DAGVTQSPTHLIKTRGQQVTLRCSPKSGHDTVSWYQQALGQGPQFIFQYYEEEERQRGNFPDRFSGHQFPNYSSELNVNALLLGDSALYLCASSFGNTGELFFGEGSRLTVL.

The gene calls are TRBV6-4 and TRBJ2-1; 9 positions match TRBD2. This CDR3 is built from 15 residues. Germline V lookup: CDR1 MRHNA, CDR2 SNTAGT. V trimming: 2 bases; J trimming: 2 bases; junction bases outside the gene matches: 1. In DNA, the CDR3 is TGTGCCAGCAGTGACGCGGGAGGGCCCTACAATGAGCAGTTCTTC. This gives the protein CASSDAGGPYNEQFF.

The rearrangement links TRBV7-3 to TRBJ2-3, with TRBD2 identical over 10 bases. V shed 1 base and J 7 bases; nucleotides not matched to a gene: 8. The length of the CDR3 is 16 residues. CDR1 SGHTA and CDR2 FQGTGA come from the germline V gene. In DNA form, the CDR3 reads TGTGCCAGCAGCTTAATGGCTAGCGGGAGTCTAAATACGCAGTATTTT. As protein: CASSLMASGSLNTQYF. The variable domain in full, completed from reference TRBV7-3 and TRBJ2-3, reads GAGVSQTPSNKVTEKGKYVELRCDPISGHTALYWYRQSLGQGPEFLIYFQGTGAADDSGLPNDRFFAVRPEGSVSTLKIQRTERGDSAVYLCASSLMASGSLNTQYFGPGTRLTVL.

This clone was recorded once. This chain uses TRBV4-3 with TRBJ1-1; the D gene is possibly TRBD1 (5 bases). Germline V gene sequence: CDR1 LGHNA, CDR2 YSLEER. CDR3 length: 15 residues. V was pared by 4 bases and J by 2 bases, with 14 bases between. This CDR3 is CASSPRQGTNTEAFF. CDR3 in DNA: TGCGCCAGCAGCCCGCGGCAGGGCACTAACACTGAAGCTTTCTTT.

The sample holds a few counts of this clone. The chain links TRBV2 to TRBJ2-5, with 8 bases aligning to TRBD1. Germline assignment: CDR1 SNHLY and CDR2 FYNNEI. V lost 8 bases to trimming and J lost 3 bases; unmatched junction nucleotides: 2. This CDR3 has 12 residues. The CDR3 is CASQGQEETQYF. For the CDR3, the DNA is TGTGCCAGCCAGGGACAGGAAGAGACCCAGTACTTC.

The CDR3 loop reads CASSVRTSGRAGEQYF. CDR3 DNA: TGTGCCAGCAGTGTTAGGACTAGCGGGAGGGCGGGGGAGCAGTACTTC. J is TRBJ2-7 and V is TRBV2, with TRBD2 identical over 15 bases. Germline V lookup: CDR1 SNHLY, CDR2 FYNNEI. The CDR3 loop spans 16 amino acids. With 4 bases clipped from V and 7 bases from J, the junction kept 8 bases outside the gene matches.

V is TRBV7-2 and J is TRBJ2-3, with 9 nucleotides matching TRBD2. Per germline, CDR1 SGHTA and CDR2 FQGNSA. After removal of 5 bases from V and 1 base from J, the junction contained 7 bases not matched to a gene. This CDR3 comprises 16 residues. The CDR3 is CASSPQRGARTDTQYF. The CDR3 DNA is TGTGCCAGCAGCCCCCAGCGGGGGGCCCGCACAGATACGCAGTATTTT.

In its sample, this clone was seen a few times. CDR3 DNA: TGTGCCAGCAGTCCAACCGAGAAATACGAGCAGTACTTC. It translates to CASSPTEKYEQYF. V and J are TRBV27 and TRBJ2-7; unclear D gene. CDR3 size: 13 residues. The germline gives CDR1 MNHEY, CDR2 SMNVEV (reference sequence). The V gene lost 5 bases and the J gene lost 4 bases, with 12 bases spanning the gap.

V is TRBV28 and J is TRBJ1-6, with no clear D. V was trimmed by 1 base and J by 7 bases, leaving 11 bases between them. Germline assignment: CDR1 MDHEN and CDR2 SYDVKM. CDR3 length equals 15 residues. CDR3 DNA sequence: TGTGCCAGCAGTTTATCACAGACAAACAATTCACCCCTCCACTTT. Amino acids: CASSLSQTNNSPLHF.

CDR3 bases: TGCAGCTCCACCTCGAACACTGAAGCTTTCTTT. Translated, it gives CSSTSNTEAFF. This rearrangement joins TRBV29-1 to TRBJ1-1, with no clear D. From germline, CDR1 is SQVTM and CDR2 ANQGSEA. Trimming left V 8 bases short and J 1 base short, with 8 bases between. There are 11 residues in the CDR3.

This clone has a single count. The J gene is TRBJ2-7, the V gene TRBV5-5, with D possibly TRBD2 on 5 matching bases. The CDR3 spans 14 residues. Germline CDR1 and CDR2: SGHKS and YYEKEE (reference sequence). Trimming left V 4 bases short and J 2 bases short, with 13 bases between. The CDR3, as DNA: TGTGCCAGCAGCAACCCGACTACAACCTACGAGCAGTACTTC. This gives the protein CASSNPTTTYEQYF.

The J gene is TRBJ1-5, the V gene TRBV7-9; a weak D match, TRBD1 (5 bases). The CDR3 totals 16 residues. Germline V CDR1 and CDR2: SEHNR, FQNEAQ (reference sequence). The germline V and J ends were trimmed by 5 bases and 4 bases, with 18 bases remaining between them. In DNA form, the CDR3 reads TGTGCCAGCAGCCCGTATGGCAGGGAGTCAAATCAGCCCCAGCATTTT. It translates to CASSPYGRESNQPQHF.

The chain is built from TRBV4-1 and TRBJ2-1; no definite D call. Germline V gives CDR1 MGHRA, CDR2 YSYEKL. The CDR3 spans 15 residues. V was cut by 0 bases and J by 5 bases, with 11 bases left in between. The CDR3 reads CASSQERQADNEQFF. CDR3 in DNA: TGCGCCAGCAGCCAAGAACGGCAGGCAGACAATGAGCAGTTCTTC.

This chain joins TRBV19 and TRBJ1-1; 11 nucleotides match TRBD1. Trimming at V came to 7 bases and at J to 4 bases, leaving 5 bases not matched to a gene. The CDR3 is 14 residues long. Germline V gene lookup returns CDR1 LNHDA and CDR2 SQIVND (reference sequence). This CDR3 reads CASTPGQGGTEAFF. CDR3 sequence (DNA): TGTGCCAGTACCCCGGGACAGGGGGGCACTGAAGCTTTCTTT.

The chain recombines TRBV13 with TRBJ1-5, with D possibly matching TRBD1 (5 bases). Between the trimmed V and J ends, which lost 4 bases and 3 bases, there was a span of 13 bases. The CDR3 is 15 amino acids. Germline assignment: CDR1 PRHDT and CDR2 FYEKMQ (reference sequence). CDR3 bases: TGTGCCAGCAGCTACGGCAGGGCGAACAATCAGCCCCAGCATTTT. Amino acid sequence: CASSYGRANNQPQHF.

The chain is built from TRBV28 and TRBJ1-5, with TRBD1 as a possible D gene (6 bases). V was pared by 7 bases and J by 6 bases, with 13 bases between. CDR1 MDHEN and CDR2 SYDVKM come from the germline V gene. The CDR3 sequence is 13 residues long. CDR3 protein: CASTSTGLQPQHF. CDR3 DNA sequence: TGTGCCAGCACCTCGACAGGTCTTCAGCCCCAGCATTTT.